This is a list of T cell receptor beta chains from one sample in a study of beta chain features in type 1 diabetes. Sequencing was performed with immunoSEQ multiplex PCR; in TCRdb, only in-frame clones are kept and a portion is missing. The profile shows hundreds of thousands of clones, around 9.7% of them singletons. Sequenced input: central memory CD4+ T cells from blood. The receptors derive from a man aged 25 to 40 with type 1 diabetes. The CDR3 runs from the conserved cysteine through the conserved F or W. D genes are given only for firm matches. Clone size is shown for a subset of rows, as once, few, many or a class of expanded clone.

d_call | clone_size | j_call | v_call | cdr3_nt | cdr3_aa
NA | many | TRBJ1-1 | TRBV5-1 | TGCGCCAGCAGCTCCTCGCCGGGATCCACTGAAGCTTTCTTT | CASSSSPGSTEAFF
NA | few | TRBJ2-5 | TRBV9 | TGTGCCAGCAGCTTAGCGGAGGAGACCCAGTACTTC | CASSLAEETQYF
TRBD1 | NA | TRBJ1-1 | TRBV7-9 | TGTGCCAGCAGCTCCTGGGACAGGGGAGGCCGCACTGAAGCTTTCTTT | CASSSWDRGGRTEAFF
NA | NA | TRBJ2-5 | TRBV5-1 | TGCGCCAGCAGCCCGTCGGTGGGCAGGGAAGAGACCCAGTACTTC | CASSPSVGREETQYF
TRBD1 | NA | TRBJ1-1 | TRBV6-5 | TGTGCCAGCAGGGGACAGATGAACACTGAAGCTTTCTTT | CASRGQMNTEAFF
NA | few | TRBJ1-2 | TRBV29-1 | TGCAGCGTTGAGAGTACGGCCCTTGGCTACACCTTC | CSVESTALGYTF
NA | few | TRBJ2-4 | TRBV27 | TGTGCCAGCAGTTCCCATCTCCTCGGACAGCTAGCCAAAAACATTCAGTACTTC | CASSSHLLGQLAKNIQYF
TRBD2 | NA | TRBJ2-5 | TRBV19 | TGTGCCAGTAGTATTTCCGGGACTAGCGTCGAGACCCAGTACTTC | CASSISGTSVETQYF
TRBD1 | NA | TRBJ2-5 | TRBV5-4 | TGTGCCAGCAGCTACCAGGGGACAGTAGGCGAGACCCAGTACTTC | CASSYQGTVGETQYF
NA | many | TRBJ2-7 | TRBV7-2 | TGTGCCAGCAGTTTAAGGTCCTACGAGCAGTACTTC | CASSLRSYEQYF
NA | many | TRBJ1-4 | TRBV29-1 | TGCAGCGTTGAAGAAGCAACTAATGAAAAACTGTTTTTT | CSVEEATNEKLFF
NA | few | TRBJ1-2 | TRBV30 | TGTGCCTGGAGTGACCAAACCGCTAGACTAGCAGGCACCTTC | CAWSDQTARLAGTF
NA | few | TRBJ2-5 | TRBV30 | TGTGCCTGGGATTACAAAAGGGGTCAGACCCAGTACTTC | CAWDYKRGQTQYF
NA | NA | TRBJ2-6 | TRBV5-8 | TGTGCCAGCACCTCCCTGGGATACGATCGCTCTGGGGCCAACGTCCTGACTTTC | CASTSLGYDRSGANVLTF
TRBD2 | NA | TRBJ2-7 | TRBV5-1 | TGCGCCAGCAGCTTGGCGACTAGCGGGGTCCGCGAGCAGTACTTC | CASSLATSGVREQYF
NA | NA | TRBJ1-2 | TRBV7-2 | TGTGCCAGCAGCGGGTTGGGTCGGTACTATGGCTACACCTTC | CASSGLGRYYGYTF
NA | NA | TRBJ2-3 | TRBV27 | TGTGCCAGCAGTTTATCCCCCACTGGTACAGATACGCAGTATTTT | CASSLSPTGTDTQYF
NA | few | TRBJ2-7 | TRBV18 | TGTGCCAGCTCACCTTCTTTCGACGAGCAGTACTTC | CASSPSFDEQYF
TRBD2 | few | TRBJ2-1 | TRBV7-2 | TGTGCCTCCGGGGGCGGGGGGAGTTCGAATGAGCAGTTCTTC | CASGGGGSSNEQFF
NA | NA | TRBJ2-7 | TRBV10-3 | TGTGCCACTTTAGCGGCGCCATCCTACGAGCAGTACTTC | CATLAAPSYEQYF
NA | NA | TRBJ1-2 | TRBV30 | TGTGCCTGGAAGGCTGACGGAGGTGGCTACACCTTC | CAWKADGGGYTF
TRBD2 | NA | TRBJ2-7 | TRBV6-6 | TGTGCCAGCAGCGGGGGGGAGGGAAGCTCCTACGAGCAGTACTTC | CASSGGEGSSYEQYF
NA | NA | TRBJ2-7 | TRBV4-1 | TGCGCCAGCAGCCAAGTTTGGGCCGACGCCTACGAGCAGTACTTC | CASSQVWADAYEQYF
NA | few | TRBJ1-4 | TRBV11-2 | TGTGCCAGCAGCCCAGCCACTACGGGCCAACTGTTTTTT | CASSPATTGQLFF
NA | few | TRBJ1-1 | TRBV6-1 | TGTGCCAGCAGTGAGAGTCAGGGGACTGAAGCTTTCTTT | CASSESQGTEAFF
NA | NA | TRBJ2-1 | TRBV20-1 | TGCAGTGCTAGAGCCTACAATGAGCAGTTCTTC | CSARAYNEQFF
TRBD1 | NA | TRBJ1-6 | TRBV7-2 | TGTGCCAGCAGCTTGGGACAGACCCGGTCACCCCTCCACTTT | CASSLGQTRSPLHF
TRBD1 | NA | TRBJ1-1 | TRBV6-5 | TGTGCCAGCAGCCTTGGACAGGGGGCGGCTTTCTTT | CASSLGQGAAFF
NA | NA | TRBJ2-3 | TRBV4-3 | TGCGCCAGCAGCCAAGATCAGTATGCGTCGGATACGCAGTATTTT | CASSQDQYASDTQYF
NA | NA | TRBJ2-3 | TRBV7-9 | TGTGCCAGCAGAAATCGGGGGCCTAGCACAGATACGCAGTATTTT | CASRNRGPSTDTQYF
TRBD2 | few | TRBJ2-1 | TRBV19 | TGTGCCAGTAGTCCAGGAAATTCCGGGACTAGCGGGGGGAAAACGCGGCAGTTCTTC | CASSPGNSGTSGGKTRQFF
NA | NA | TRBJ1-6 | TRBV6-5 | TGTGCCAGCAGTGAACGAACGGGTTGGTCACCCCTCCACTTT | CASSERTGWSPLHF
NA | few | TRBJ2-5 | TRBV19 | TGTGCCAGTAGTATCAGGGGCGGCGGAGGGGGGACCCAGTACTTC | CASSIRGGGGGTQYF
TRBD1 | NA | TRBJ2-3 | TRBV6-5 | TGTGCCAGCAGTTCAAGCGGGACAGGGGGCGCAGATACGCAGTATTTT | CASSSSGTGGADTQYF
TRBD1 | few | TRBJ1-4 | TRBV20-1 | TGCAGTGTGACAGGGGATGAAAAACTGTTTTTT | CSVTGDEKLFF
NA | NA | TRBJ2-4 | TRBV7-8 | TGTGCCAGCAGCTTAGCGTGGTATACTAGTAAAGCCAAAAACATTCAGTACTTC | CASSLAWYTSKAKNIQYF
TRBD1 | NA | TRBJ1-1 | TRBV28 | TGTGCCAGCCGCTGGACAGGGCCCCCGAACACTGAAGCTTTCTTT | CASRWTGPPNTEAFF
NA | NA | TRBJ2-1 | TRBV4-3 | TGCGCCAGCAGCCAAGGAGGGCCAAACAATGAGCAGTTCTTC | CASSQGGPNNEQFF
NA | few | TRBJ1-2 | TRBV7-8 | TGTGCCAGCAGCTTAGACGTCTATGGCTACACCTTC | CASSLDVYGYTF
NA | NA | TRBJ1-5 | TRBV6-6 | TGTGCCAGCGGGGACCCCAGCAATCAGCCCCAGCATTTT | CASGDPSNQPQHF
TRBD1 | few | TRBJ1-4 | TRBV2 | TGTGCCAGCAGTAACAGGGGACTGAATGAAAAACTGTTTTTT | CASSNRGLNEKLFF
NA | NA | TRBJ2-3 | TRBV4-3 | TGCGCCAGCAGCCAAGAAACTATGTACCCTAATACGCAGTATTTT | CASSQETMYPNTQYF
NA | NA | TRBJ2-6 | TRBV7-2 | TGTGCCAGCAGCCCCGCATACACCGGGGCCAACGTCCTGACTTTC | CASSPAYTGANVLTF
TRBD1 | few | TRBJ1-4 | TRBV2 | TGTGCCAGCTTCCTAACCGGGACAGGGGACGAAAAACTGTTTTTT | CASFLTGTGDEKLFF
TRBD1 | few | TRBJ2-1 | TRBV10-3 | TGTGCCGTAAACCGGGACAGGGGAGGCAATGAGCAGTTCTTC | CAVNRDRGGNEQFF
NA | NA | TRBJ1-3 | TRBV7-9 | TGTGCCAGCAGCTCCCGACCTACGGGGGGCCCTGGAAACACCATATATTTT | CASSSRPTGGPGNTIYF
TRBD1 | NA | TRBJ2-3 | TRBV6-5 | TGTGCCAGCAGTGGTCGGACAGGGGGCACAGATACGCAGTATTTT | CASSGRTGGTDTQYF
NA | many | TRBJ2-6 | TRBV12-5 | TGTGCTAGTGGTTTGTCGGTGGACTCTGGGGCCAACGTCCTGACTTTC | CASGLSVDSGANVLTF
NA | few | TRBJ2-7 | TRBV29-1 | TGCAGCGTTGAGGGGGCTAGGTACGAGCAGTACTTC | CSVEGARYEQYF
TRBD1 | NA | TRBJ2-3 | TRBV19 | TGTGCCAGTAGTATCGGACAGGGGGCAACAGATACGCAGTATTTT | CASSIGQGATDTQYF
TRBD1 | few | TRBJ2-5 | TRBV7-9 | TGTGCCAGCAGGGACAGGGGGCAAGAGACCCAGTACTTC | CASRDRGQETQYF
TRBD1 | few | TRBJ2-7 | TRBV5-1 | TGCGCCAGCAGCTTCACCGGACAGGGCCCCTACGAGCAGTACTTC | CASSFTGQGPYEQYF
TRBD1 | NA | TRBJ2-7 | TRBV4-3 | TGCGCCAGCAGCCAAGAGCGGGACAGGTTATACCCCGGCTACGAGCAGTACTTC | CASSQERDRLYPGYEQYF
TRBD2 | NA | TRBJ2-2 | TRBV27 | TGTGCCAGCAGTAGCGGACTAGCGGGGACCGGGGAGCTGTTTTTT | CASSSGLAGTGELFF
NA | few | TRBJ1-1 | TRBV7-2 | TGTGCCAGCAGCTTAGAAGGGCGGGGGTCAGCTTTCTTT | CASSLEGRGSAFF
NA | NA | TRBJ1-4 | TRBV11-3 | TGTGCCAGCAGCTTAGGGGGACAACTGTTTTTT | CASSLGGQLFF
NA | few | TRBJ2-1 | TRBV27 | TGTGCCACTTCGGACTCAGGGTCATACAATGAGCAGTTCTTC | CATSDSGSYNEQFF